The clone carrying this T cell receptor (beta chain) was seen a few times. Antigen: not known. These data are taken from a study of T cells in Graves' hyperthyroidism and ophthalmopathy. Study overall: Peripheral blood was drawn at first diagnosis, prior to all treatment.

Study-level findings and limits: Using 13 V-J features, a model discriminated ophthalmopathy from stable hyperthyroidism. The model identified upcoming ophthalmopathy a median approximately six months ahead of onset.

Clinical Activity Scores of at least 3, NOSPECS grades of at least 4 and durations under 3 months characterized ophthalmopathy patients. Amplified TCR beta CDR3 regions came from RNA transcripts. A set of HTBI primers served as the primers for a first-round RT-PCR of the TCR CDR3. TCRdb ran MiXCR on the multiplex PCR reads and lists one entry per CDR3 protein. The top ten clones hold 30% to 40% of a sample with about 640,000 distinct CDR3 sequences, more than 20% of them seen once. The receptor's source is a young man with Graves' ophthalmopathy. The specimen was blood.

The CDR3 sequence is CAWSTTGRSNQPQHF. The CDR3 DNA reads TGTGCCTGGAGCACGACAGGGCGAAGCAATCAGCCCCAGCATTTT. The V call is TRBV30, the J call TRBJ1-5, with TRBD1 identical over 7 bases. Losses at the gene ends were 3 bases for V and 1 base for J; bases not matched to a gene: 6. Germline CDR1 reads GTSNPN; CDR2 reads SVGIG (reference sequence). This CDR3 is 15 amino acids long. The full variable domain, with the rest looked up from reference TRBV30 and TRBJ1-5, is SQTIHQWPATLVQPVGSPLSLECTVEGTSNPNLYWYRQAAGRGLQLLFYSVGIGQISSEVPQNLSASRPQDRQFILSSKKLLLSDSGFYLCAWSTTGRSNQPQHFGDGTRLSIL.